This TCR beta chain was documented in a study of technical replicates of blood from a few donors. Trimming shortened V by 1 base and J by 6 bases, and 19 bases separated the two germline ends. From germline, CDR1 is LNHDA and CDR2 SQIVND (reference sequence). The CDR3 is made up of 16 amino acids. Data came from immunoSEQ multiplex PCR; TCRdb stores just in-frame clones and leaves some out. The data contain tens of thousands of clones, around nine tenths of them singletons. Sequencing was performed on PBMCs. This chain links TRBV19 with TRBJ2-7; possibly TRBD1 for D (6 bases). The sequence was collected from a human donor in good health. Some clones in this sample may be carry-over from other donors' samples. CDR3 residues: CASSIGVRPGVSEQYF. The CDR3 DNA follows: TGTGCCAGTAGTATAGGAGTACGGCCAGGGGTAAGCGAGCAGTACTTC.